This TCR beta chain appears in the sequencing data of a study of blood T cell repertoires in COVID-19 (TCRdb year 2020). At the level of the whole study: Collaborator samples came from the United States, Italy and Spain and covered acute and convalescent phases of COVID-19. The material from the prospective study consisted of cDNA or gDNA derived from T cells, B-cell-depleted T cells, or PBMCs. Subjects who had been exposed to COVID-19, were actively infected with it, or had recovered from it provided the deeply sampled blood TCRbeta repertoires that made up the dataset. The repertoires were released in a freely available public database intended as a resource for research on the immune response to SARS-CoV-2. Samples came from the ongoing ImmuneRACE study (first 160 participants) plus 1,254 subjects from 6 global collaborators. Sample metadata almost always included a de-identified subject ID, COVID-19 status, age in years and sex. Where HLA class I and class II types were available, the types were taken from metadata supplied by the sample provider, not from assay-based typing. Summary of the overall study and its limitations: The amount of clinical and demographic metadata varied by source and participant and was provided uncurated.

This clone was detected only once. Its antigen remains unidentified. Base qualities are not recorded, but no much larger clone differs from it by a single base. In the prospective study, participants were about 18 to 100 years old, resided in about two dozen geographic areas of the United States, and were enrolled through a virtual design. Cohort assignment in the prospective study relied on participant-reported clinical history from a screening survey and a study questionnaire. ImmuneRACE Cohort 3 recovered participants were defined by two consecutive negative NP/OP PCR tests, healthcare professional clearance, or symptom resolution. Each participant in the prospective study had whole blood, serum and a nasopharyngeal or oropharyngeal swab collected by mobile phlebotomists. Additional blood draws and questionnaires over an approximately two-month period could optionally be provided by prospective study participants. Before DNA extraction, blood samples from the prospective study were shipped at room temperature or frozen.

TCRbeta CDR3 regions were amplified from genomic DNA by means of the immunoSEQ Assay, a bias-controlled multiplex PCR. Concerning the study's data processing: Within the assay, amplification of reference gene primers was used to estimate how many nucleated cells each sample contained. To quantify the absolute abundance of each unique TCRbeta CDR3 rearrangement, sequence reads were collapsed and filtered. Productive Simpson clonality was computed per sample as the square root of Simpson's diversity index over productive rearrangements. TCRdb's version of the immuneACCESS table is confined to in-frame rearrangements and falls short of the full clone set. An unresolved V gene accounts for under half of the shortfall where checked; the remainder is of unknown origin. From that table come the V and J calls and clone size; the DNA was used to work out D and trimming. Present in this sample are 200,000 to 250,000 clones, approximately 90% of which were seen just once. The ten largest clonotypes hold roughly 1.2% of the sample.

The junction carries 7 bases between V and J, which are trimmed by 1 base and 0 bases respectively. The CDR3 measures 14 amino acids from cysteine to phenylalanine. The kept DNA is CDR3 alone, 42 bases in frame from the first base. The germline V gene (reference sequence) supplies CDR1 WNHNN and CDR2 SYGVQD. The source material was PBMCs or T cells enriched from blood (not recorded which). The sequence was collected from a man aged 25 to 45 who had recovered from COVID-19. The sequence joins TRBV10-1 to TRBJ2-7, with the D gene not clear enough to name. Read as DNA, the sequence is TGCGCCAGCAGTGAGTTTCCTAGCTCCTACGAGCAGTACTTC. Its product reads: CASSEFPSSYEQYF.